A selection of T cell receptor beta chains follows, all from one sample in a study of blood T cell repertoires in COVID-19. Data came from immunoSEQ multiplex PCR; TCRdb stores just in-frame clones and leaves some out. The data show 7,000 to 8,500 clones, 70% to 90% seen once. Sequenced input: peripheral blood. These receptors originate from a woman aged 50 to 60 with active or convalescent COVID-19. The CDR3 runs from the conserved cysteine through the conserved F or W. D genes are given only for firm matches. Clone size is stated in some rows and not others, as once, few, many or a class when expanded.

TRBJ2-7,TRBV7-2,-,-,TGTGCCAGCAGCAGATACTTCTCCGGGGGATACGAGCAGTACTTC,CASSRYFSGGYEQYF
TRBJ2-5,TRBV28,TRBD2,-,TGTGCCAGCAGTTCGCCCGGAGGGGAGGGCGGGGAGACCCAGTACTTC,CASSSPGGEGGETQYF
TRBJ1-3,TRBV9,-,-,TGTGCCAGCAGCGGTCCCACGGGCTCTGGAAACACCATATATTTT,CASSGPTGSGNTIYF
TRBJ2-3,TRBV29-1,TRBD1,once,TGCAGCGTTGAAAAACAGGGGGGCCCAGATACGCAGTATTTT,CSVEKQGGPDTQYF
TRBJ1-1,TRBV2,TRBD1,-,TGTGCCAGCAGTGAGTACAGGGGATGCGGAACTGAAGCTTTCTTT,CASSEYRGCGTEAFF
TRBJ2-1,TRBV7-2,-,-,TGTGCCAGCAGCTCAGTTGCGGCCGGAGGAGAGCAGTTCTTC,CASSSVAAGGEQFF
TRBJ2-5,TRBV28,-,-,TGTGCCAGCACCACAGCTAACCAAGAGACCCAGTACTTC,CASTTANQETQYF
TRBJ1-4,TRBV19,-,-,TGTGCCAGTAGTAACCAGGGAAAAACTAATGAAAAACTGTTTTTT,CASSNQGKTNEKLFF
TRBJ1-1,TRBV19,-,-,TGTGCCAGTAGTGTTCAGGTGAACACTGAAGCTTTCTTT,CASSVQVNTEAFF
TRBJ2-7,TRBV18,TRBD1,-,TGTGCCAGCTCAGCGGGACAGGGGTCCTACGAGCAGTACTTC,CASSAGQGSYEQYF
TRBJ2-3,TRBV7-2,TRBD2,-,TGTGCCAGCAGCTTAACTAGCGGGGGGGGTACAGATACGCAGTATTTT,CASSLTSGGGTDTQYF
TRBJ1-2,TRBV28,TRBD1,-,TGTGCCAGCGGGACAGTGATCTATGGCTACACCTTC,CASGTVIYGYTF
TRBJ1-1,TRBV25-1,-,-,TGTGCCAGCAGTGTCAGGGGTGCTGAAGCTTTCTTT,CASSVRGAEAFF
TRBJ2-7,TRBV28,TRBD2,-,TGTGCCAGCAGCCACGGGACTAGGGCCTACGAGCAGTACTTC,CASSHGTRAYEQYF
TRBJ1-5,TRBV5-1,-,-,TGCGCCAGCAGCCCGGGGGGAGCCAGCAATCAGCCCCAGCATTTT,CASSPGGASNQPQHF
TRBJ2-7,TRBV7-9,TRBD1,-,TGTGCCAGCAGCTTAGGGGCCGGGACAGGGGTCCACGAGCAGTACTTC,CASSLGAGTGVHEQYF
TRBJ1-1,TRBV20-1,-,-,TGCAGTGCTAGTGTGGGCAGGGACACTGAAGCTTTCTTT,CSASVGRDTEAFF
TRBJ1-2,TRBV5-1,-,-,TGCGCCAGCAGCTTGGGGCAGGGTAACTATGGCTACACCTTC,CASSLGQGNYGYTF
TRBJ2-7,TRBV7-2,TRBD2,once,TGTGCCAGCAGCTCAGCTAGCGGTTACGAGCAGTACTTC,CASSSASGYEQYF
TRBJ2-4,TRBV3-1/TRBV3-2,-,-,TGTGCCAGCAGCCCTTTGGAGGGGCAAAACATTCAGTACTTC,CASSPLEGQNIQYF
TRBJ2-3,TRBV7-3,TRBD1,-,TGTGCCAGCAGCTTAATGCAGGGGGCATCAGATACGCAGTATTTT,CASSLMQGASDTQYF
TRBJ2-3,TRBV21-1,-,-,TGTGCCTTCGTGGGGACTAGCGGGATGGATACGCAGTATTTT,CAFVGTSGMDTQYF
TRBJ2-1,TRBV9,-,once,TGTGCCAGCAGCCCCTACGGGAGCGGGTACAATGAGCAGTTCTTC,CASSPYGSGYNEQFF
TRBJ2-2,TRBV11-3,-,-,TGTGCCAGCAGCTTGTTGGGGGGGAACACCGGGGAGCTGTTTTTT,CASSLLGGNTGELFF
TRBJ2-4,TRBV30,TRBD2,-,TGTGCCTGGAGTTGGCGGGAGAGAGGCATTCAGTACTTC,CAWSWRERGIQYF
TRBJ1-5,TRBV7-8,-,-,TGTGCCAGCAGCTTAGGGGGCCGGGGGATTAATCAGCCCCAGCATTTT,CASSLGGRGINQPQHF
TRBJ1-3,TRBV5-1,-,-,TGCGCCAGCAGTGAGGTCTCTGGAAACACCATATATTTT,CASSEVSGNTIYF
TRBJ2-1,TRBV29-1,TRBD1,-,TGCAGCGTTGGACAGGGCTACAATGAGCAGTTCTTC,CSVGQGYNEQFF
TRBJ2-4,TRBV11-3,TRBD2,-,TGTGCCAGCAGCTTGGGAGCGGGGGGGGCGGACATTCAGTACTTC,CASSLGAGGADIQYF
TRBJ2-3,TRBV7-9,TRBD1,-,TGTGCCAGCAGCTCCGGGACAGGGGGCAGAGATACGCAGTATTTT,CASSSGTGGRDTQYF
TRBJ2-7,TRBV5-4,-,-,TGTGCCAGCAGCTTAGCCAGGGGGGTCGAGCAGTACTTC,CASSLARGVEQYF
TRBJ2-7,TRBV27,TRBD2,-,TGTGCCAGCAGTCAAAGGGCGGGAGCGGGCGAGCAGTACTTC,CASSQRAGAGEQYF
TRBJ2-7,TRBV21-1,-,-,TGTGCCAGCAGCAGAGCCAGCCCGGGACTAGCGGGAGGCCGTATTTACGAGCAGTACTTC,CASSRASPGLAGGRIYEQYF
TRBJ2-1,TRBV11-3,-,-,TGTGCCAGCAACCCCCCCGAGGGCAATGAGCAGTTCTTC,CASNPPEGNEQFF
TRBJ2-1,TRBV29-1,-,-,TGCAGCGTTGACCCCTACGCAGATCCCGGACGGGGTGAGCAGTTCTTC,CSVDPYADPGRGEQFF
TRBJ1-5,TRBV11-2,TRBD1,-,TGTGCCAGCAGCATGACAGGGGTTCAGCCCCAGCATTTT,CASSMTGVQPQHF
TRBJ2-7,TRBV7-8,TRBD1,-,TGTGCCAGCAGCCAACCCTTCCTCTGGGACAGTAACTACGAGCAGTACTTC,CASSQPFLWDSNYEQYF
TRBJ2-1,TRBV6-2/TRBV6-3,TRBD2,-,TGTGCCAGCAGTTTGGTCGGGGGGGCCAATGAGCAGTTCTTC,CASSLVGGANEQFF
TRBJ2-7,TRBV7-2,-,few,TGTGCCAGCAGCCCAGCCCCCCTGTCTAGCGTAAGCTACGAGCAGTACTTC,CASSPAPLSSVSYEQYF
TRBJ2-7,TRBV4-2,-,few,TGTGCCAGCAGCCAAGGCAACGGCTACGAGCAGTACTTC,CASSQGNGYEQYF
TRBJ2-7,TRBV7-8,TRBD1,-,TGTGCCAGCAGCTTTCGAGACAGGGGGGGCGAGCAGTACTTC,CASSFRDRGGEQYF
TRBJ1-6,TRBV3-1/TRBV3-2,-,-,TGTGCCAGCAGCCAATTTGGCACAAATTCACCCCTCCACTTT,CASSQFGTNSPLHF